Included here is one T cell receptor (beta chain) sequence, with context. The antigen is not known. The junction had 2 bases not matched to a gene; V was cut back by 4 bases and J by 7 bases. There are 13 residues in the CDR3. Per the germline V gene, CDR1 is SGHRS and CDR2 is YFSETQ. Combining a sample-barcoded 5' primer with a J-beta primer mix, a second PCR ran for roughly 7 to 12 cycles. The template-switch adaptor, which had 12 random nucleotides, put a tag on each cDNA molecule. TCRdb reanalysed the 5' RACE reads using MiXCR and keeps one entry per CDR3 protein. The repertoire holds about 1.5 million distinct CDR3 sequences, with roughly 40% as singletons. The donors, healthy Caucasians from Russia, were aged 6 to 90. The data are from a study of blood T cells in healthy people across ages. Study-level points and caveats: As age increased, TCR beta diversity per million T cells fell in a roughly linear fashion.

The material sequenced was blood. The TCR was taken from a woman under 30 in good health. The J gene is TRBJ2-1, the V gene TRBV5-1; 10 bases match TRBD2. CDR3 protein: CASSQTSGNEQFF. CDR3 in DNA: TGCGCCAGCAGCCAGACTAGCGGGAATGAGCAGTTCTTC.